These 9 T cell receptor beta chains originate from one sample sequenced in a study of blood T cell repertoires in COVID-19. Sequencing was performed with immunoSEQ multiplex PCR; in TCRdb, only in-frame clones are kept and a portion is missing. The sample records about 100,000 clones, around 88% being singletons. Sequencing was performed on peripheral blood. All receptors come from a human donor in a cohort sampled during active COVID-19.

The CDR3 reads CASSFAQAHFSNEKLFF. The CDR3 DNA reads TGTGCCAGCAGTTTTGCCCAGGCTCACTTCTCTAATGAAAAACTGTTTTTT. The chain has TRBV28 and TRBJ1-4, with unresolved D. This CDR3 has 17 amino acids. With 3 bases removed from V and 3 bases from J, the gap between germline ends came to 17 bases. Germline V gene sequence: CDR1 MDHEN, CDR2 SYDVKM.

The chain uses TRBV7-2 and TRBJ2-3; 13 bases fit TRBD2. With 6 bases clipped from V and 7 bases from J, the junction kept 4 bases outside the gene matches. The CDR3 extends over 14 amino acids. Germline-derived CDR1 and CDR2 are SGHTA and FQGNSA. Here the CDR3 reads CASRLAGGPNTQYF. The CDR3 nucleotides are TGTGCCAGCAGACTAGCGGGAGGGCCGAATACGCAGTATTTT.

The chain carries TRBV5-4 and TRBJ1-1, with a possible D match to TRBD1 (5 bases). Germline V gene data show CDR1 as SGHNT and CDR2 as YYREEE (reference sequence). V lost 0 bases, J lost 0 bases, and 9 bases lay in between. The CDR3 covers 15 residues. The CDR3, as DNA: TGTGCCAGCAGCTTGGAGGGGCCAATGAACACTGAAGCTTTCTTT. The encoded protein is CASSLEGPMNTEAFF.

The CDR3 here is CASSTTGAHQPQHF. CDR3 DNA: TGTGCCAGCAGTACAACAGGGGCCCATCAGCCCCAGCATTTT. The chain recombines TRBV6-2 or TRBV6-3 with TRBJ1-5; TRBD1 matches 7 bases. Germline values: CDR1 MNHEY, CDR2 SVGEGT. The CDR3 spans 14 residues. V gave up 5 bases and J gave up 5 bases; unmatched junction bases: 6.

The chain is built from TRBV7-9 and TRBJ2-1; TRBD2 aligns across 10 bases. V was pared by 7 bases and J by 2 bases, with 5 bases of the junction left unmatched. Germline V CDR1 and CDR2: SEHNR, FQNEAQ (reference sequence). This CDR3 region has 15 residues. The CDR3 spells CASNPLAGAYNEQFF. The CDR3 coding sequence is TGTGCCAGCAACCCCCTAGCGGGAGCCTACAATGAGCAGTTCTTC.

The chain joins TRBV5-8 to TRBJ1-5; no definite D call. The CDR3 loop spans 14 amino acids. Germline CDR1 reads SGHTS; CDR2 reads YDEGEE. Trimming removed 0 bases at V and 1 base at J, with 5 bases between. CDR3 residues: CASSLAGSNQPQHF. CDR3 in DNA: TGTGCCAGCAGCTTGGCGGGAAGCAATCAGCCCCAGCATTTT.

J is TRBJ2-7 and V is TRBV7-2; no definite D call. Germline CDR1 and CDR2: SGHTA and FQGNSA. V lost 6 bases, J lost 7 bases, and 22 bases lay in between. The CDR3 is 15 residues long. The CDR3 coding sequence is TGTGCCAGCAGACGAACGGTGGCAGAAACGAGGGAGCAGTACTTC. Its protein is CASRRTVAETREQYF.

The chain recombines TRBV6-1 with TRBJ1-5; the D is unclear. CDR1 MNHNS and CDR2 SASEGT come from the germline V gene. The CDR3 is 15 amino acids. The ends were cut back, 3 bases at V and 6 bases at J, with 15 bases in the middle. CDR3: CASSESSAGVQPQHF. The CDR3 nucleotides are TGTGCCAGCAGTGAGTCCTCGGCGGGAGTTCAGCCCCAGCATTTT.

The J gene is TRBJ2-1, the V gene TRBV28; 10 nucleotides agree with TRBD2. Trimming removed 6 bases from V and 6 bases from J; junction bases left unmatched: 11. Germline values: CDR1 MDHEN, CDR2 SYDVKM. The CDR3 spans 16 residues. CDR3 region: CASSPRGLAFPNEQFF. The CDR3 DNA reads as TGTGCCAGCAGCCCAAGGGGACTAGCGTTTCCCAATGAGCAGTTCTTC.